A selection of T cell receptor beta chains follows, all from one sample in a study of tumor-infiltrating lymphocytes in primary liver carcinoma. TCRdb passed the multiplex PCR reads through MiXCR, listing each CDR3 protein once. The sample shows about 100,000 distinct CDR3 sequences, 65% to 70% of them seen only once. Sequencing input: tumor-adjacent normal liver tissue. These receptors came from a man aged 35 to 55 with primary liver carcinoma and hepatitis B virus infection. The CDR3 runs from the conserved cysteine through the conserved F or W. D genes are given only for firm matches. Some rows mark clone size as missing; the rest say once, few, many or name a class of expanded clone.

J,V,size,D,DNA,CDR3
TRBJ2-1,TRBV4-2,.,TRBD2,TGTGCCAGCAACCATGCGGGGACTAGCGTCTACAATGAGCAGTTCTTC,CASNHAGTSVYNEQFF
TRBJ1-1,TRBV4-1,.,TRBD1,TGCACCAACAGCCAACTCAGGGGGGGTGATACTGAAGCTTTCTTC,CTNSQLRGGDTEAFF
TRBJ1-1,TRBV5-1,many,.,TGCGCCAGCAGCGCCTTGGAGGGTAGGGGTGAAGCTTTCTTT,CASSALEGRGEAFF
TRBJ1-4,TRBV6-5,.,.,TGTGCCAGCAGTTATAGGCCTCCTTCGAGGGCGGCAAATAATGAAAAAGTGTTTTTT,CASSYRPPSRAANNEKVFF
TRBJ2-2,TRBV6-1,.,TRBD2,TGCACTAGCGGGCTAGCGGACACCAGGGAGCTGCTTTTT,CTSGLADTRELLF
TRBJ2-3,TRBV12-3/TRBV12-4,.,.,TGTGCCAGCGGTTTAGGCAGAGATACGCAGTATTTT,CASGLGRDTQYF
TRBJ1-4,TRBV11-2,many,.,TGTGCCAGCAGCCTGTTAGGAGGTTTTAATGAAAAACTGTTTTTT,CASSLLGGFNEKLFF
TRBJ2-3,TRBV21-1,.,.,TGTGCCAGCAGCAGACAGGGTGGGGACAATCAGCCCCAGTATTTT,CASSRQGGDNQPQYF
TRBJ2-6,TRBV6-5,.,.,TGTGCCAGTAGTCGAGAAGCTGGGGTCAACGTCCTGATTTTC,CASSREAGVNVLIF
TRBJ1-5,TRBV11-2,.,TRBD1,TGTGTCAGCAGTGGGACAGGGGGGAGCAATCAGCCCCAGCATTTT,CVSSGTGGSNQPQHF
TRBJ2-7,TRBV12-3/TRBV12-4,many,.,TGTGCCAGCAGTCCTCACAGGTTATCCTACGAGCAGTACTTC,CASSPHRLSYEQYF
TRBJ2-1,TRBV11-2,once,TRBD2,TGTGCCAGCAGCCGTACAGAAGGGAGATTAGCGGGGCCCATTGAGCAGTTCTTC,CASSRTEGRLAGPIEQFF
TRBJ2-1,TRBV7-8,.,TRBD2,TGTGCCAGCAGCTGGACTAGCGGGAGGAGTGACTACAATGAGCAGTTCTTC,CASSWTSGRSDYNEQFF
TRBJ2-7,TRBV18,.,.,TGTGCCAGTTCACCGGACTCGTACGAGCAGTACTTC,CASSPDSYEQYF
TRBJ2-3,TRBV10-3,.,.,TGTGCCATCAGCCGGAGGGACATGGGGCAAGGAGATACACAGTATTTT,CAISRRDMGQGDTQYF
TRBJ2-7,TRBV29-1,many,.,TGCAGCGTTGACACAGGGCTCTACGAGCAGTACTTC,CSVDTGLYEQYF
TRBJ2-3,TRBV5-4,many,.,TGTGCCAGCAGCTCAGGGGGGGGCACAGATACGCAGTATTTT,CASSSGGGTDTQYF
TRBJ2-1,TRBV11-2,.,TRBD2,TGTGCCAGTAGCTTATCATACGGACTAGCGGGAGGGAAGAGCTCCTACGATGAGCAGTTCTTC,CASSLSYGLAGGKSSYDEQFF
TRBJ1-1,TRBV7-8,.,TRBD1,TGTGCCAACAGCTCCAGGACAGGGGGCAATGAAGCTTTCTTT,CANSSRTGGNEAFF
TRBJ1-1,TRBV29-1,many,TRBD1,TGCAGCGCCAAGGGACAGATGAACACTGAAGCTTTCTTT,CSAKGQMNTEAFF
TRBJ1-4,TRBV28,.,.,TGTGTCAGCAATTTCGATGGGTCTAATGAAAAACTGTTTTTT,CVSNFDGSNEKLFF
TRBJ2-7,TRBV28,few,TRBD1,TGTGCCAGCAGTCGATGGACAGGGGGGTACGAGCAGTACTTC,CASSRWTGGYEQYF
TRBJ2-3,TRBV28,.,TRBD2,TGTACCAGCAGCTTTACGGGACTAGCGGGCACAGATACGCAGTATTTT,CTSSFTGLAGTDTQYF
TRBJ2-7,TRBV6-5,once,.,TGTGCCAGCAGTCCCTGGGGGGGCATCCGCGAGGAGTACTTC,CASSPWGGIREEYF
TRBJ2-7,TRBV11-2,.,.,TGTGTCAGCAGCTTAGAGGGCGGCTCATACGAGCAGTACTTC,CVSSLEGGSYEQYF
TRBJ2-1,TRBV29-1,.,TRBD1,TGCAGCGTCGCACAGGGGAAAGGGGATGAGCAGTTCTTC,CSVAQGKGDEQFF
TRBJ2-5,TRBV11-2,.,TRBD2,TGTGCCAGCACCTTAGGTATCCTAGCGGGGGGACAAGAGACTCAGTACTTC,CASTLGILAGGQETQYF
TRBJ2-2,TRBV7-8,.,.,TGTGCCAGCAGCTTCCCGAGTCAGGGGAAGGCCGGGGAGCTGTTTTTT,CASSFPSQGKAGELFF
TRBJ2-3,TRBV5-1,.,.,TGCGCCAGCAACTTGAACACTGTCACAGATACGCAGTATTTT,CASNLNTVTDTQYF
TRBJ1-1,TRBV11-2,.,.,TGTCCCATCAGACTTGCAACTGAGGCTTTCTTT,CPIRLATEAFF
TRBJ2-3,TRBV4-1,.,TRBD1,TGTGCCTGCAGCCGCTCCGGGACAGGGACAGATACGCGGTATTTT,CACSRSGTGTDTRYF
TRBJ2-3,TRBV11-2,.,.,TGTGCCAGCAGCTTAGGGGTCTCGGGCACAGATACGCAGTATTTT,CASSLGVSGTDTQYF